This T cell receptor (beta chain) is from a study of blood T cells in healthy people across ages. General observations from the study: Long-lived and aged donors differed, with more naive CD4+ cells and higher diversity in the long-lived. PBMCs went unsorted, and a conclusive naive versus antigen-experienced comparison was therefore prevented. Researchers judged that diversity estimates from one million T cells fell short of true values.

Trimming removed 5 bases from V and 6 bases from J; junction bases left unmatched: 11. The CDR3 spans 15 residues. Germline V lookup: CDR1 DFQATT, CDR2 SNEGSKA (reference sequence). Using a J-beta primer mix together with a sample-barcoded 5' primer, a second PCR was run for about 6 to 12 cycles. One entry per CDR3 protein, called by TCRdb with MiXCR from the 5' RACE reads. The sample consists of around 1.1 million distinct CDR3 sequences, more than 30% of them appearing once. In this sample, this clonotype turned up a few times. As yet, its antigen is unknown. The people who gave samples were healthy Caucasians from Russia, aged roughly 6 to 95.

The rearrangement uses TRBV20-1 and TRBJ1-4; TRBD1 matches 8 bases. This TCR was recovered from a man aged 18 to 29 in good health. Sequencing used blood. CDR3 sequence reads: CSADPRTGNDEKLFF. In DNA, the CDR3 is TGCAGTGCTGACCCAAGGACAGGGAACGATGAAAAACTGTTTTTT.